Following are 32 T cell receptor beta chains from one sample sequenced in a study of T cell responses to AZD1222 COVID-19 vaccine. Sequencing was performed with immunoSEQ multiplex PCR; in TCRdb, only in-frame clones are kept and a portion is missing. The sample holds 150,000 to 200,000 clones, 85% to 95% seen once. The sequencing used peripheral blood, collected on day 0 of AZD1222 vaccination. The receptors shown here come from an adult in good health.

The gene calls are TRBV6-5 and TRBJ1-1; no reliable D call. CDR3 size: 15 residues. The V end was cut by 5 bases, the J end by 0 bases, with 13 bases between. The germline V gene encodes CDR1 MNHEY and CDR2 SVGAGI. The CDR3 sequence: CASSPRAPMNTEAFF. The CDR3 coding sequence is TGTGCCAGCAGTCCGAGGGCCCCAATGAACACTGAAGCTTTCTTT.

The J gene is TRBJ2-1, the V gene TRBV4-1; D not resolved. Germline V gene lookup returns CDR1 MGHRA and CDR2 YSYEKL. The CDR3 is 16 residues long. Trimming took 5 bases from V and 0 from J, leaving 14 bases between them. The CDR3: CASSLPTRSSYNEQFF. CDR3 DNA: TGCGCCAGCAGCTTACCGACTCGTAGCTCCTACAATGAGCAGTTCTTC.

The chain combines TRBV28 with TRBJ1-5; D is perhaps TRBD1 (6 bases). The CDR3 extends over 14 amino acids. Trimming pared 5 bases from V and 6 bases from J, leaving 14 bases between. Germline V gene sequence: CDR1 MDHEN, CDR2 SYDVKM. CDR3 in DNA: TGTGCCAGCAGTCCTACAGGGAATCCTCAGCCCCAGCATTTT. It encodes CASSPTGNPQPQHF.

The genes are TRBV28 and TRBJ2-7; 9 bases agree with TRBD1. Germline V gives CDR1 MDHEN, CDR2 SYDVKM. Trimming cost V 3 bases and J 6 bases; bases outside gene matches: 9. The CDR3 is 15 residues long. The CDR3 DNA sequence: TGTGCCAGCAGTTTGGGAGGGACAGGGAGGGTCGAGCAGTACTTC. This sequence encodes CASSLGGTGRVEQYF.

This chain joins TRBV9 and TRBJ2-3, with D tentatively TRBD2 (6 bases). Trimming removed 7 bases from V and 1 base from J, with 10 bases in between. Per the germline V gene, CDR1 is SGDLS and CDR2 is YYNGEE. The CDR3 length is 13 residues. The CDR3 DNA follows: TGTGCCAGCGCTCCGGGGGGCACAGATACGCAGTATTTT. Protein sequence: CASAPGGTDTQYF.

In this sample, this clone turned up once. This chain links TRBV18 with TRBJ2-1; TRBD1 might be the D (5 bases). Trimming removed 5 bases at V and 7 bases at J, with 12 bases between. This CDR3 has 13 amino acids. Germline assignment: CDR1 KGHSH and CDR2 LQKENI. CDR3 coding DNA: TGTGCCAGCTCATCGCAGGGTTCGAATGAGCAGTTCTTC. Protein sequence: CASSSQGSNEQFF.

The chain couples TRBV7-9 to TRBJ1-4; the D gene is possibly TRBD1 (5 bases). V dropped 0 bases and J dropped 4 bases, with 9 bases sitting between them. This CDR3 spans 15 amino acids. Looked up from germline, CDR1 is SEHNR and CDR2 is FQNEAQ (reference sequence). This CDR3 is CASSLAGGNNEKLFF. Here the CDR3 DNA reads TGTGCCAGCAGCTTAGCGGGGGGAAATAATGAAAAACTGTTTTTT.

The CDR3 region has the DNA TGTGCCAGCAGTTACTCTCGGTTTCTGGGCTCCTACGAGCAGTACTTC. It codes for CASSYSRFLGSYEQYF. The rearrangement joins TRBV6-2 or TRBV6-3 to TRBJ2-7; D remains ambiguous. Germline assignment: CDR1 MNHEY and CDR2 SVGEGT. Deletions cut 0 bases from V and 0 bases from J, with 12 bases between. There are 16 residues in the CDR3.

The chain carries TRBV5-4 and TRBJ2-7, with 12 bases matching TRBD1. The CDR3 length is 15 residues. Losses at the gene ends were 3 bases for V and 12 bases for J; bases not matched to a gene: 13. In germline, CDR1 is SGHNT, CDR2 YYREEE (reference sequence). The CDR3: CASSSDGTGGDLGYF. CDR3 nucleotides: TGTGCCAGCAGCTCAGATGGGACAGGGGGCGATCTTGGGTACTTC.

This clone was detected only once. This chain links TRBV2 with TRBJ1-2; TRBD1 matches 7 bases. The ends lost 2 bases at V and 8 bases at J; junction bases unmatched: 14. The CDR3 is 16 residues long. Germline-derived CDR1 and CDR2 are SNHLY and FYNNEI. The CDR3 is CASSELGTAPWAGYTF. In nucleotides, the CDR3 is TGTGCCAGCAGTGAACTCGGGACAGCCCCTTGGGCCGGCTACACCTTC.

The chain carries TRBV5-6 and TRBJ1-2, with D possibly matching TRBD1 (5 bases). V lost 4 bases and J lost 3, with 16 bases in between. Per the germline V gene, CDR1 is SGHDT and CDR2 is YYEEEE. The CDR3 has 15 residues. CDR3 region: CASSPTLQGYYGYTF. CDR3 nucleotides: TGTGCCAGCAGCCCCACCCTCCAGGGATACTATGGCTACACCTTC.

The rearrangement uses TRBV6-6 and TRBJ2-7, with a tentative D call TRBD1 (6 bases). The CDR3 spans 16 residues. Germline CDR1 reads MNHNY; CDR2 reads SVGAGI (reference sequence). V lost 6 bases to trimming and J lost 2 bases, with 20 bases between them. The CDR3 bases are TGTGCCAGCAGCCCCCCCCCTGGGGGCGACACCTACGAGCAGTACTTC. Protein product: CASSPPPGGDTYEQYF.

The CDR3 sequence: CASSKRQIYGYTF. The CDR3 DNA reads as TGTGCCAGCAGCAAAAGACAGATCTATGGCTACACCTTC. The rearrangement joins TRBV21-1 to TRBJ1-2; the D call in the table, TRBD1, was not verified against the DNA. TRBV21-1 is designated a pseudogene. The CDR3 sequence is 13 residues long.

The chain has TRBV5-1 and TRBJ2-7, with 11 bases aligning to TRBD1. Germline CDR1 SGHRS, CDR2 YFSETQ. CDR3 length equals 15 residues. V lost 4 bases and J lost 3; bases outside the gene matches: 6. CDR3 protein: CASSPDGTGGYEQYF. The DNA of the CDR3 is TGCGCCAGCAGCCCGGACGGGACAGGGGGCTACGAGCAGTACTTC. Full variable domain (missing parts from reference TRBV5-1 and TRBJ2-7): KAGVTQTPRYLIKTRGQQVTLSCSPISGHRSVSWYQQTPGQGLQFLFEYFSETQRNKGNFPGRFSGRQFSNSRSEMNVSTLELGDSALYLCASSPDGTGGYEQYFGPGTRLTVT.

This clone was observed a single time. The chain recombines TRBV19 with TRBJ2-7, with D perhaps matching TRBD1 (6 bases). The CDR3 has 16 residues. Trimming removed 1 base from V and 2 bases from J, with 15 bases in between. Germline V gene sequence: CDR1 LNHDA, CDR2 SQIVND (reference sequence). The CDR3 protein is CASSIALGTPTYEQYF. Written as DNA, the CDR3 is TGTGCCAGTAGTATAGCACTCGGGACACCCACCTACGAGCAGTACTTC.

This clone was detected a few times. This chain uses TRBV2 with TRBJ2-7; 9 bases line up with TRBD2. Trimming removed 4 bases from V and 2 bases from J; junction bases left unmatched: 3. CDR3 length equals 14 residues. Germline values: CDR1 SNHLY, CDR2 FYNNEI. CDR3 protein: CASSVLAGAYEQYF. CDR3 DNA sequence: TGTGCCAGCAGTGTTTTAGCGGGGGCCTACGAGCAGTACTTC.

This clone was counted a few times. The chain links TRBV4-1 to TRBJ1-3; maybe TRBD1 (6 bases). The germline V and J ends were trimmed by 4 bases and 2 bases, with 15 bases remaining between them. This CDR3 is 16 amino acids long. Germline V gene sequence: CDR1 MGHRA, CDR2 YSYEKL. The CDR3 bases are TGCGCCAGCAGCCGGATCCCGGGGGCGGCTGGAAACACCATATATTTT. Translated: CASSRIPGAAGNTIYF.

The gene calls are TRBV6-5 and TRBJ1-2; perhaps TRBD1 as D (5 bases). The CDR3 has 14 amino acids. Germline V gene sequence: CDR1 MNHEY, CDR2 SVGAGI. V was shortened by 7 bases and J by 2 bases, with 14 bases between the two germline ends. The CDR3 sequence: CASTLIGANYGYTF. The CDR3 nucleotides are TGTGCCAGCACCCTGATCGGGGCAAACTATGGCTACACCTTC.

The gene calls are TRBV7-6 and TRBJ1-2, with 7 bases matching TRBD1. With 5 bases clipped from V and 8 bases from J, the junction kept 11 bases outside the gene matches. Germline CDR1 SGHVS, CDR2 FNYEAQ. CDR3 length equals 14 residues. The DNA for the CDR3 is TGTGCCAGCAGCCACACAGGGGACCTGGGGGGCTACACCTTC. Translated, it gives CASSHTGDLGGYTF. The full variable domain, with the rest looked up from reference TRBV7-6 and TRBJ1-2, is GAGVSQSPRYKVTKRGQDVALRCDPISGHVSLYWYRQALGQGPEFLTYFNYEAQQDKSGLPNDRFSAERPEGSISTLTIQRTEQRDSAMYRCASSHTGDLGGYTFGSGTRLTVV.

This chain links TRBV10-1 with TRBJ1-1, with TRBD1 identical over 8 bases. This CDR3 is built from 14 residues. The V and J ends lost 5 bases and 1 base, in that order; junction bases with no gene match: 3. The germline gives CDR1 WNHNN, CDR2 SYGVQD (reference sequence). The CDR3, as DNA: TGCGCCAGCAGTTCCGGGACAGGGAACACTGAAGCTTTCTTT. This translates into CASSSGTGNTEAFF.

This clone was recorded once. This chain joins TRBV6-5 and TRBJ1-1; D unclear. V gave up 2 bases and J gave up 2 bases, with 9 bases separating them. CDR3 length: 14 amino acids. Germline-derived CDR1 and CDR2 are MNHEY and SVGAGI. CDR3 amino acids: CASSYGTPNTEAFF. Written as DNA, the CDR3 is TGTGCCAGCAGTTACGGCACTCCTAACACTGAAGCTTTCTTT.

The chain recombines TRBV28 with TRBJ2-7, with D unresolved. Looked up from germline, CDR1 is MDHEN and CDR2 is SYDVKM. The CDR3 is 13 amino acids. The V end was cut by 5 bases, the J end by 3 bases, with 11 bases between. In DNA, the CDR3 is TGTGCCAGCAGTCCCACAAGAGGCTACGAGCAGTACTTC. Protein: CASSPTRGYEQYF.

V and J are TRBV5-8 and TRBJ2-7, with 8 nucleotides matching TRBD1. This CDR3 has 14 amino acids. After removal of 2 bases from V and 2 bases from J, the junction contained 3 bases not matched to a gene. Germline loops: CDR1 SGHTS, CDR2 YDEGEE. CDR3 sequence: CASSLGQGAYEQYF. The DNA for the CDR3 is TGTGCCAGCAGCTTAGGACAGGGCGCCTACGAGCAGTACTTC.

The table lists this clone with a few counts. The rearrangement joins TRBV28 to TRBJ1-5; possibly TRBD1 for D (6 bases). CDR3 length: 12 residues. The V and J ends lost 8 bases and 7 bases respectively, with 12 bases between them. Germline V gives CDR1 MDHEN, CDR2 SYDVKM. CDR3 coding DNA: TGTGCCAGCCTAGGGGGAGAACAGCCCCAGCATTTT. It is translated as CASLGGEQPQHF. The full variable domain, rest sourced from reference TRBV28 and TRBJ1-5, is DVKVTQSSRYLVKRTGEKVFLECVQDMDHENMFWYRQDPGLGLRLIYFSYDVKMKEKGDIPEGYSVSREKKERFSLILESASTNQTSMYLCASLGGEQPQHFGDGTRLSIL.

J is TRBJ1-3 and V is TRBV7-9, with D possibly matching TRBD1 (6 bases). The CDR3 covers 14 residues. CDR1 SEHNR and CDR2 FQNEAQ come from the germline V gene (reference sequence). The V gene lost 5 bases and the J gene lost 7 bases, with 15 bases spanning the gap. The CDR3 region is CASSLNRELNTIYF. CDR3 bases: TGTGCCAGCAGCCTTAACAGGGAATTGAACACCATATATTTT. The variable domain in full, with the rest retrieved from reference TRBV7-9 and TRBJ1-3, is DTGVSQNPRHKITKRGQNVTFRCDPISEHNRLYWYRQTLGQGPEFLTYFQNEAQLEKSRLLSDRFSAERPKGSFSTLEIQRTEQGDSAMYLCASSLNRELNTIYFGEGSWLTVV.

The rearrangement links TRBV10-3 to TRBJ1-5; 9 nucleotides line up with TRBD1. Losses at the gene ends were 10 bases for V and 1 base for J; bases not matched to a gene: 5. The germline gives CDR1 ENHRY, CDR2 SYGVKD. The CDR3 runs 14 residues. The CDR3 DNA reads as TGTGCCACCAGGACAGGGGCGAGCAATCAGCCCCAGCATTTT. The encoded protein is CATRTGASNQPQHF.

The V and J genes are TRBV28 and TRBJ1-2; D gene unclear. There are 12 residues in the CDR3. V lost 10 bases, J lost 4 bases, and 13 bases lay in between. CDR1 and CDR2 (germline): MDHEN, SYDVKM. CDR3 sequence: CATALRSYGYTF. In DNA, the CDR3 is TGTGCCACCGCTCTTCGGAGCTATGGCTACACCTTC.

V usage is TRBV13 and J usage is TRBJ2-2; 9 bases map to TRBD2. Germline trimming cut 7 bases from V and 0 bases from J; bases unmatched to any gene: 3. CDR3 length: 15 residues. From germline, CDR1 is PRHDT and CDR2 FYEKMQ (reference sequence). CDR3 region: CASNIAGANTGELFF. CDR3 coding DNA: TGTGCCAGCAATATAGCGGGGGCGAACACCGGGGAGCTGTTTTTT. The full variable domain, its missing parts supplied by reference TRBV13 and TRBJ2-2, is AAGVIQSPRHLIKEKRETATLKCYPIPRHDTVYWYQQGPGQDPQFLISFYEKMQSDKGSIPDRFSAQQFSDYHSELNMSSLELGDSALYFCASNIAGANTGELFFGEGSRLTVL.

The V gene is TRBV19, the J gene TRBJ1-1; a weak D match, TRBD1 (5 bases). The V and J ends lost 3 bases and 1 base respectively, with 12 bases between them. Germline CDR1 and CDR2: LNHDA and SQIVND (reference sequence). CDR3 length: 15 amino acids. The chain's CDR3 is CASSILSTGNTEAFF. CDR3 nucleotide sequence: TGTGCCAGTAGTATCCTCTCCACAGGGAACACTGAAGCTTTCTTT.

This chain uses TRBV2 with TRBJ1-3; D is unresolved. Trimming left V 5 bases short and J 0 bases short, with 8 bases between. CDR1 is SNHLY, CDR2 FYNNEI, per germline. The CDR3 is 14 residues long. CDR3 loop: CASSPGFSGNTIYF. CDR3 coding DNA: TGTGCCAGCAGTCCTGGGTTCTCTGGAAACACCATATATTTT. The full variable domain, in which reference TRBV2 and TRBJ1-3 provide the parts outside the CDR3, is EPEVTQTPSHQVTQMGQEVILRCVPISNHLYFYWYRQILGQKVEFLVSFYNNEISEKSEIFDDQFSVERPDGSNFTLKIRSTKLEDSAMYFCASSPGFSGNTIYFGEGSWLTVV.

V gene TRBV7-9 combines with J gene TRBJ2-1, with D hard to call. The CDR3 consists of 16 residues. Germline CDR1 is SEHNR and CDR2 is FQNEAQ (reference sequence). Trimming left V 0 bases short and J 6 bases short, with 15 bases between. CDR3 DNA: TGTGCCAGCAGCTTAGCGCCAATTTATGGAACCAATGAGCAGTTCTTC. Amino acid sequence: CASSLAPIYGTNEQFF.

V is TRBV5-1 and J is TRBJ2-7; possibly TRBD2 for D (5 bases). The V end was cut by 2 bases, the J end by 5 bases, with 14 bases between. The CDR3 consists of 14 residues. Germline-derived CDR1 and CDR2 are SGHRS and YFSETQ. The CDR3 region is CASSLPTTPDEQYF. CDR3 coding DNA: TGCGCCAGCAGCTTACCGACTACTCCGGACGAGCAGTACTTC.